These T cell receptor beta chains were read from a single sample in a study of T-cell memory formation after mild COVID-19. TCRdb fed the 5' RACE reads into MiXCR, producing one record per CDR3 protein. The profile shows 300,000 to 350,000 distinct CDR3 sequences, approximately 13% of them singletons. Sequencing was done on a sample of PBMCs or a T cell subset sorted from them (not recorded which). These receptors originate from a man aged 18-30 years who had mild COVID-19 (a few samples of this study predate the infection). Cell type and time point are not known. Each CDR3 is given with its conserved first and last residue. Each record gives: CDR3 protein, V gene, J gene.

cdr3_aa: CASSQGGTGTGLNEQFF; v_call: TRBV4-1; j_call: TRBJ2-1
cdr3_aa: CAISEPDVDYEQYF; v_call: TRBV10-3; j_call: TRBJ2-7
cdr3_aa: CASSLTQGSPLHF; v_call: TRBV7-3; j_call: TRBJ1-6
cdr3_aa: CASTGNWERNSPLHF; v_call: TRBV5-1; j_call: TRBJ1-6
cdr3_aa: CASRGLIRGNEQFF; v_call: TRBV6-5; j_call: TRBJ2-1
cdr3_aa: CSASSTFDYNEQFF; v_call: TRBV20-1; j_call: TRBJ2-1
cdr3_aa: CASSLLQGGSQPQHF; v_call: TRBV27; j_call: TRBJ1-5
cdr3_aa: CASSRERAGTYNEQFF; v_call: TRBV2; j_call: TRBJ2-1
cdr3_aa: CSARTSGELETQYF; v_call: TRBV20-1; j_call: TRBJ2-5
cdr3_aa: CASSQRQRNEQFF; v_call: TRBV6-2/TRBV6-3; j_call: TRBJ2-1
cdr3_aa: CASQGHQNTEAFF; v_call: TRBV7-6; j_call: TRBJ1-1
cdr3_aa: CASSQDRQGSPLHF; v_call: TRBV4-2; j_call: TRBJ1-6
cdr3_aa: CASSLSLPDTQYF; v_call: TRBV5-1; j_call: TRBJ2-3
cdr3_aa: CASSQPSSGDTQYF; v_call: TRBV4-1; j_call: TRBJ2-3